The clone carrying this T cell receptor (beta chain) was seen a single time. Its specificity is unknown. The data were taken from a study of shared clonotypes between healthy human individuals. Findings and limits, study-wide: Non-shared clonotypes showed lower generation probabilities than clonotypes common to all four donors.

The CDR3 is 17 amino acids. V lost 3 bases and J lost 0, with 15 bases in between. From germline, CDR1 is SNHLY and CDR2 FYNNEI. It was into CD45RA+ naive and CD45RA-negative memory subsets that the CD4+ cells were split. Produced via immunoSEQ multiplex PCR; TCRdb's table is partial and in-frame only. The profile shows around 720,000 clones, around 78% of them singletons. Source material: memory CD4+ T cells sorted from blood. The subset is: CD45RA-negative fraction. The receptor was isolated from a woman under 40 in good health. The chain is built from TRBV2 and TRBJ1-3; D unresolved. The CDR3 DNA reads as TGTGCCAGCAGTGAGATCTGGAGTCGCCACTCTGGAAACACCATATATTTT. This sequence encodes CASSEIWSRHSGNTIYF.